This record looks at one T cell receptor beta chain sequence and its context. What it binds is unknown. The sort gate was single viable CD3+CD4+CD8-CD45RO+ cells for memory CD4+ T cells. Serum IgG to CMV pp150, pp28, p38 and p52 defined serostatus. The entry originates in a study of memory CD4+ T cells and cytomegalovirus serostatus. Authors' analysis steps: Out-of-frame sequences were removed, leaving around 2.2 million distinct TCRbeta sequences. Assay: immunoSEQ multiplex PCR; the TCRdb copy retains only in-frame clones and omits some. The D gene and trimming were derived from the DNA, and the V and J assignments and clone size from that table. The sample has 75,000 to 95,000 clones; more than 70% are singletons. General study results and limits: Suggested: most of the CMV-linked TCR signature lies in CD4+ memory cells. CD4+ memory repertoires contained about 40% of the roughly 150 reported CMV TCRbeta sequences.

The TCR was taken from an adult in good health and CMV-seronegative. The sequenced sample consisted of memory CD4+ T cells from blood.

This CDR3 is CACGGYGSYGYTF. The DNA of the CDR3 is TGTGCCTGCGGGGGATACGGGTCCTATGGCTACACCTTC. The chain carries TRBV28 and TRBJ1-2; the D gene is possibly TRBD1 (5 bases). This CDR3 has 13 residues. Germline-derived CDR1 and CDR2 are MDHEN and SYDVKM. Trimming took 11 bases from V and 4 from J, leaving 17 bases between them.